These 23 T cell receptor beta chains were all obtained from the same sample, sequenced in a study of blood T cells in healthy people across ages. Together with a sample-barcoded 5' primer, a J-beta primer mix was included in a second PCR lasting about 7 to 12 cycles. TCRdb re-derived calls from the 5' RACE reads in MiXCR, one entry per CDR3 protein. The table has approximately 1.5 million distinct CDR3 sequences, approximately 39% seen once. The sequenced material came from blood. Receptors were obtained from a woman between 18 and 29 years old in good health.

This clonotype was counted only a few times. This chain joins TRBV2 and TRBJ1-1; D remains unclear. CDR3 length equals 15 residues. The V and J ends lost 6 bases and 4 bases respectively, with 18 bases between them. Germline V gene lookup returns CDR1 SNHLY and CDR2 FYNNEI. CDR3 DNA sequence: TGTGCCAGCAGGCTGGAAGAAGGGTCTATCACTGAAGCTTTCTTT. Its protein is CASRLEEGSITEAFF.

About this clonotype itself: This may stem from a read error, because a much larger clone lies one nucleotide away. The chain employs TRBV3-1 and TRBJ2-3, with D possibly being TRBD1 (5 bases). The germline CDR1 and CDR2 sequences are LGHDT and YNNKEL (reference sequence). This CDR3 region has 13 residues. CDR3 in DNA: TGTACCAGCAGAGAACAGGGCACAGATACGCAGTATTTT. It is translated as CTSREQGTDTQYF.

Written as DNA, the CDR3 is TGTGCCGGCACCCCCAGCGGGAGGTCCTACAATGAGCAGTTCTTC. This gives the protein CAGTPSGRSYNEQFF. This rearrangement joins TRBV28 to TRBJ2-1, with 9 bases lining up with TRBD2. The germline gives CDR1 MDHEN, CDR2 SYDVKM. Unmatched junction bases numbered 9, after V lost 11 bases and J lost 1 base. The CDR3 spans 15 residues.

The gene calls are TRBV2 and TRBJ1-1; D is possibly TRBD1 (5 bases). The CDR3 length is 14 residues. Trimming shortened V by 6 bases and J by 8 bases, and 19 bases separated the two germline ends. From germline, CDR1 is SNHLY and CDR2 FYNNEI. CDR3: CASRAGTAGREAFF. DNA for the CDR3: TGTGCCAGCAGAGCCGGGACCGCGGGGCGGGAAGCTTTCTTT.

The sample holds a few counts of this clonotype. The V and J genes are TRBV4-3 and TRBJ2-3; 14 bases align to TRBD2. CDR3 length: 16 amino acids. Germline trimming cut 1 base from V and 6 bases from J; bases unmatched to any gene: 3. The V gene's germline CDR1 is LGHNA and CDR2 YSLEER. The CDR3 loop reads CASSQGLAGGIDTQYF. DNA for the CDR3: TGCGCCAGCAGCCAAGGACTAGCGGGGGGGATTGATACGCAGTATTTT.

The CDR3 DNA reads as TGCAGTGCTAGAAAGGGGCGTGGGGAAAAACTGTTTTTT. Amino acid sequence: CSARKGRGEKLFF. This chain connects TRBV20-1 to TRBJ1-4; D may be TRBD1 (5 bases). Germline V gene data show CDR1 as DFQATT and CDR2 as SNEGSKA (reference sequence). The CDR3 contains 13 residues. The V gene lost 2 bases and the J gene lost 8 bases, with 12 bases spanning the gap.

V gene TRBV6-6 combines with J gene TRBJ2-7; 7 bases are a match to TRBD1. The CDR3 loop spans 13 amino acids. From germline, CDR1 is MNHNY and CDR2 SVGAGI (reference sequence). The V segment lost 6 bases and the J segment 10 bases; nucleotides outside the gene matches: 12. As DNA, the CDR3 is TGTGCCAGCAGCCTCGACAGGGTAGAGATCCAGTACTTC. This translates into CASSLDRVEIQYF.

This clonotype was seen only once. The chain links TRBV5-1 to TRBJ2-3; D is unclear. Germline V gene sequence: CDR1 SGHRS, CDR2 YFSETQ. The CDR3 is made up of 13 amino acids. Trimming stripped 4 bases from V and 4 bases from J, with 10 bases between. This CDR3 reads CASSPTPSDTQYF. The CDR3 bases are TGCGCCAGCAGCCCCACCCCTTCAGATACGCAGTATTTT.

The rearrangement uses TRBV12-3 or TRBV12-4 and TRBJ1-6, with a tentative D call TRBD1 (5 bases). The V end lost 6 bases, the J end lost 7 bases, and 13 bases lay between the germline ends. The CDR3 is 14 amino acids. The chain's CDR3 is CASRGPTGNSPLHF. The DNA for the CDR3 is TGTGCCAGCAGGGGACCCACGGGCAATTCACCCCTCCACTTT.

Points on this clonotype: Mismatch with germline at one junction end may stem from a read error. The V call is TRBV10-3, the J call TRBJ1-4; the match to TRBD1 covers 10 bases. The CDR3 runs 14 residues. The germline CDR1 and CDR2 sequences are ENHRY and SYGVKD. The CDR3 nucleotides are TGTGCCATCGGTGACAGGGGGCGCGGGAGAAAACTGTTTTTT. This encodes CAIGDRGRGRKLFF.

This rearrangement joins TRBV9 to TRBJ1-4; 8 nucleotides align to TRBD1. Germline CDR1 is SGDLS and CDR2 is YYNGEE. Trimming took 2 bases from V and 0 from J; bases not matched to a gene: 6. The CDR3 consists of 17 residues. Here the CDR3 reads CASSVSGGIATNEKLFF. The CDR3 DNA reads TGTGCCAGCAGCGTCTCAGGGGGCATTGCAACTAATGAAAAACTGTTTTTT.

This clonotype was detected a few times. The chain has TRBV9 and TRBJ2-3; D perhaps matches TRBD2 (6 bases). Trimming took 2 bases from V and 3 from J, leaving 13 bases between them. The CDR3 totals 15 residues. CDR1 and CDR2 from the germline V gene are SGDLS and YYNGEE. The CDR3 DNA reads TGTGCCAGCAGCGTTGGGGCAGGGACTACAGATACGCAGTATTTT. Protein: CASSVGAGTTDTQYF.

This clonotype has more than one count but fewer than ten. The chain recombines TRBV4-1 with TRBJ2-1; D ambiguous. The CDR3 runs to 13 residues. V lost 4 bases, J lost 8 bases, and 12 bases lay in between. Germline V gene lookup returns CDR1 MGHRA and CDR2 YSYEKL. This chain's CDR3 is CASSRTLLYEQFF. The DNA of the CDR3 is TGCGCCAGCAGCCGTACGCTCCTCTATGAGCAGTTCTTC.

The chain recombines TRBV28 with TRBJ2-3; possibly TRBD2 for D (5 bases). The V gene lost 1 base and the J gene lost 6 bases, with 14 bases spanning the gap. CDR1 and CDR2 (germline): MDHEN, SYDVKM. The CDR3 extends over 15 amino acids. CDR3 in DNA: TGTGCCAGCAGTTTATTGACGGAGGTGGAGGATACGCAGTATTTT. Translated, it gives CASSLLTEVEDTQYF.

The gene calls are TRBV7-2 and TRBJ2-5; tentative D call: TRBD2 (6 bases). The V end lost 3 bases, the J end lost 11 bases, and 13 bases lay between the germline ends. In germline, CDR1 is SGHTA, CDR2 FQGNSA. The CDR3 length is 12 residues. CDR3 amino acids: CASSFFSGEQYF. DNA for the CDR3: TGTGCCAGCAGCTTTTTTAGCGGAGAGCAGTACTTC.

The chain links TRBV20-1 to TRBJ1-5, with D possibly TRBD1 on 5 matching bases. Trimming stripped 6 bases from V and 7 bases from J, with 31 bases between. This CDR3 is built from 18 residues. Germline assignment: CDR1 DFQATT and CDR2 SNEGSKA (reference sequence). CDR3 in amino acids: CSAEGGATFWGGGQPQHF. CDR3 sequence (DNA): TGCAGTGCGGAGGGAGGGGCTACCTTTTGGGGGGGAGGACAGCCCCAGCATTTT.

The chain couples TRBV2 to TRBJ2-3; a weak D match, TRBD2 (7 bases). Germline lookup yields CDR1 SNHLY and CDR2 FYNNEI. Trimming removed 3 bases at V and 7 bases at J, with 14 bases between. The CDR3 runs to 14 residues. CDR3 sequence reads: CASSESAGAHTQYF. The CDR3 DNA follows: TGTGCCAGCAGTGAGAGTGCGGGGGCTCATACGCAGTATTTT.

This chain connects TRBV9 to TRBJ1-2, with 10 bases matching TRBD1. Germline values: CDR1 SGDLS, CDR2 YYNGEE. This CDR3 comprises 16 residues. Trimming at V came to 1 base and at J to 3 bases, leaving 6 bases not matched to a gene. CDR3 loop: CASSVIPTGGHYGYTF. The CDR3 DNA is TGTGCCAGCAGCGTAATCCCGACAGGGGGCCACTATGGCTACACCTTC.

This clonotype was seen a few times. The CDR3 bases are TGCAGTGCTAGAGATTCCAGCGGGGGCTCCTACAATGAGCAGTTCTTC. Its protein product is CSARDSSGGSYNEQFF. V usage is TRBV20-1 and J usage is TRBJ2-1; 8 bases align to TRBD2. The CDR3 spans 16 residues. CDR1 is DFQATT, CDR2 SNEGSKA, per germline (reference sequence). The V segment lost 0 bases and the J segment 0 bases; nucleotides outside the gene matches: 4.

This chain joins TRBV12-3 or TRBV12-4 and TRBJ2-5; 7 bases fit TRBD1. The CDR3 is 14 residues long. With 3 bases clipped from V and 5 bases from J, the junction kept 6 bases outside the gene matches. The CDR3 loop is CASSLSGGYETQYF. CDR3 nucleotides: TGTGCCAGCAGTTTGTCAGGGGGATACGAGACCCAGTACTTC.

CDR3 coding DNA: TGTGCCAGCAGCTTAGACCCCCCGGGTTTAGCCAAAAACATTCAGTACTTC. This gives the protein CASSLDPPGLAKNIQYF. V and J are TRBV7-2 and TRBJ2-4; D remains ambiguous. Trimming removed 1 base at V and 0 bases at J, with 13 bases between. Germline V gene data show CDR1 as SGHTA and CDR2 as FQGNSA. CDR3 length: 17 amino acids.

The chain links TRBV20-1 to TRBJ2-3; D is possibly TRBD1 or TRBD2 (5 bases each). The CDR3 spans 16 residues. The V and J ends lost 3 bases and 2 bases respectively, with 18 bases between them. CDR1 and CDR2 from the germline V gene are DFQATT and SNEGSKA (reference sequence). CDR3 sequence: CSARPGTTGATDTQYF. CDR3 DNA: TGCAGTGCTAGGCCCGGGACCACCGGGGCCACAGATACGCAGTATTTT.

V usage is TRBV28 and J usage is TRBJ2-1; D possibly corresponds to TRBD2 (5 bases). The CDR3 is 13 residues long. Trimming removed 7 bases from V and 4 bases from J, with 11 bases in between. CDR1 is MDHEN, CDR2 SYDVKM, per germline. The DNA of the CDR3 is TGTGCCAGCATGGCGGGTCTATACAATGAGCAGTTCTTC. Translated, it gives CASMAGLYNEQFF.